This record covers a single TCR beta chain. Antigen unknown. These data originate in a study of cytomegalovirus exposure and HLA in healthy donors. Study results and limitations: The authors enumerated under 200 TCR beta chains as linked to cytomegalovirus. The tendency of first-cohort TCR clusters to co-occur in the 120 or so validation repertoires was the finding of a later analysis. Many donors shared some public TCRs, even though most TCR sequences were rare. A few CMV-associated chains were confirmed in vitro to be specific for CMV antigens.

The method was immunoSEQ multiplex PCR; TCRdb's version includes in-frame clones alone and lacks a portion of them. The table includes fewer than 60,000 clones, 90% to 95% detected once. The CDR3 totals 14 residues. Germline V gene data show CDR1 as LNHDA and CDR2 as SQIVND (reference sequence). The ends were cut back, 1 base at V and 3 bases at J, with 7 bases in the middle. Sequences were obtained from PBMCs. V is TRBV19 and J is TRBJ2-1, with D tentatively TRBD1 (6 bases). This TCR came from a woman in her late teens or twenties in good health and CMV-seropositive. CDR3 sequence: CASSIAGDYNEQFF. The CDR3 DNA reads TGTGCCAGTAGTATAGCAGGGGACTACAATGAGCAGTTCTTC.